These 7 T cell receptor beta chains were sequenced from one sample in a study of T cells expressing NK-cell markers (TCRdb year 2020). The library was produced with 5' RACE. Sequencing was carried out with an Illumina HiSeq 2000. TCRdb reprocessed the reads into one record per CDR3 protein sequence, lacking DNA. This sample's records show 550,000 to 600,000 distinct CDR3 sequences. The ten largest account for 3.5% to 4.5% of the sample. Sequenced sample: blood T cells: a sorted CD56 or NKG2C T cell subset, CD4+ or CD8+ T cells, or bulk PBMC T cells (not recorded which). These receptors all come from a man between 18 and 35 years old in good health. Donor details come from another sample of the same person, matched by shared clones.

The chain recombines TRBV29-1 with TRBJ2-5; TCRdb's assignment of TRBD2 cannot be checked, as there is no DNA. Germline V gene lookup returns CDR1 SQVTM and CDR2 ANQGSEA. The CDR3 totals 14 residues. The CDR3: CSVRPGLAHETQYF.

V gene TRBV5-1 combines with J gene TRBJ2-1. The CDR3 is made up of 15 amino acids. Per the germline V gene, CDR1 is SGHRS and CDR2 is YFSETQ. The CDR3 is CASSLDGGSYNEQFF.

This chain connects TRBV19 to TRBJ2-5; as DNA is missing, the TRBD2 call by TCRdb cannot be tested. Germline CDR1 is LNHDA and CDR2 is SQIVND (reference sequence). The CDR3 runs 15 residues. The CDR3 loop reads CASSPQKGVQETQYF.

The rearrangement links TRBV7-2 to TRBJ2-3; TCRdb indicates TRBD1, and absent DNA this call remains unverified. CDR3 length: 14 residues. Germline assignment: CDR1 SGHTA and CDR2 FQGNSA. Here the CDR3 reads CASSSSTGGYTQYF.

The rearrangement joins TRBV29-1 to TRBJ2-3; the D gene TCRdb calls, TRBD2, cannot be checked with no DNA. This CDR3 region has 14 residues. Germline CDR1 reads SQVTM; CDR2 reads ANQGSEA. The CDR3 protein is CSGGGFSSTDTQYF.

The chain combines TRBV5-1 with TRBJ1-4; TCRdb reports TRBD1, a call that lacks DNA to check it against. Germline V CDR1 and CDR2: SGHRS, YFSETQ. CDR3 length: 14 amino acids. CDR3 region: CASTRGEFNEKLFF.

The rearrangement links TRBV18 to TRBJ2-5; checking the TCRdb D call of TRBD2 is not possible without DNA. CDR3 size: 16 residues. CDR1 is KGHSH and CDR2 is LQKENI in the germline V gene. CDR3 in amino acids: CASSPQNRPFQETQYF.